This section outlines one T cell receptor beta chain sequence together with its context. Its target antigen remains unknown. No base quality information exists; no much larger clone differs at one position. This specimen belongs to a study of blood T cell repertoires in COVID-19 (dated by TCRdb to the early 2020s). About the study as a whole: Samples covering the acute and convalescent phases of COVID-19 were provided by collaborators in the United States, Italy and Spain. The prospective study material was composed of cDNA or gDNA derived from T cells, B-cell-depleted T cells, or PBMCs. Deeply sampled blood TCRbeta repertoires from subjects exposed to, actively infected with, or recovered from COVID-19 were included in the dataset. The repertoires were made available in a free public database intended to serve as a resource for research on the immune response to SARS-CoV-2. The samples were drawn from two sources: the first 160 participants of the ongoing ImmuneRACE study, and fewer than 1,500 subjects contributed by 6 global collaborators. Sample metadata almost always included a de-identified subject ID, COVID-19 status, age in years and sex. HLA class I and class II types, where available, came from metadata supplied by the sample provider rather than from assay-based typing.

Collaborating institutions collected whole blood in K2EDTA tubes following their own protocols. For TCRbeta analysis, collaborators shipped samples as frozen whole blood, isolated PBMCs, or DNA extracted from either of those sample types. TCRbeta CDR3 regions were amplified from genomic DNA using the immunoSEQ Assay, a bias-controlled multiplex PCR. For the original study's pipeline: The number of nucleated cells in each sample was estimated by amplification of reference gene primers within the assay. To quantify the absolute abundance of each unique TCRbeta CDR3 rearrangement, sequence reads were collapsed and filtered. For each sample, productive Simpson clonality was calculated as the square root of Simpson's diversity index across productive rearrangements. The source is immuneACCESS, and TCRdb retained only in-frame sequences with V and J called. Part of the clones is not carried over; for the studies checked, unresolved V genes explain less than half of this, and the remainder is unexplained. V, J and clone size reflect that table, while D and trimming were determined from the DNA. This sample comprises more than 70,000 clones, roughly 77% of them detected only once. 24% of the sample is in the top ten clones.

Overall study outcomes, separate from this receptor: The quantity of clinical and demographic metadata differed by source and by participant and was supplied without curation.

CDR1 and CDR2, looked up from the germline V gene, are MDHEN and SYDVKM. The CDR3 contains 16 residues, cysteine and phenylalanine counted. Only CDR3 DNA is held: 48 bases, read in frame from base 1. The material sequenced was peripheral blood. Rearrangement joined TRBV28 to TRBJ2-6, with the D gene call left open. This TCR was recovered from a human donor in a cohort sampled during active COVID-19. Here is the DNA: TGTGCGACTTTACCAACGCCTCCTTCTGGGGCCAACGTCCTGACTTTC. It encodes CATLPTPPSGANVLTF.